The 28 T cell receptor beta chains below all came from one sample that was sequenced in a study of blood T cell repertoires in COVID-19. Clones were sequenced by immunoSEQ multiplex PCR, and TCRdb holds only the in-frame ones, with some missing. The table shows some 83,000 clones, with 55% to 75% occurring only once. Sequenced: peripheral blood. The receptors stem from an elderly woman with acute or convalescent COVID-19.

V usage is TRBV15 and J usage is TRBJ1-1, with D perhaps TRBD1 (5 bases). Germline lookup yields CDR1 LNHNV and CDR2 YYDKDF (reference sequence). Between the trimmed V and J ends, which lost 1 base and 4 bases, there was a span of 13 bases. CDR3 length: 15 residues. The CDR3 reads CATSRGAGGATEAFF. The CDR3 DNA is TGTGCCACCAGCAGAGGGGCGGGCGGGGCCACTGAAGCTTTCTTT.

This chain connects TRBV7-2 to TRBJ1-5; 8 nucleotides align to TRBD1. Germline-derived CDR1 and CDR2 are SGHTA and FQGNSA. The V and J ends lost 4 bases and 4 bases, in that order; junction bases with no gene match: 6. The CDR3 has 15 amino acids. The CDR3 DNA follows: TGTGCCAGCAGCTCAGGACAGGGAGGGAATCAGCCCCAGCATTTT. This codes for CASSSGQGGNQPQHF.

This clone has a handful of counts. The chain recombines TRBV15 with TRBJ2-3, with TRBD1 matching over 7 bases. Germline CDR1 and CDR2: LNHNV and YYDKDF (reference sequence). The CDR3 runs to 15 residues. J lost 2 bases, V lost 2 bases, and 4 bases had no gene match. The CDR3 loop reads CATSRSGQYTDTQYF. The DNA of the CDR3 is TGTGCCACCAGCAGATCGGGACAGTACACAGATACGCAGTATTTT. Together with reference TRBV15 and TRBJ2-3, the CDR3 gives the full variable domain: DAMVIQNPRYQVTQFGKPVTLSCSQTLNHNVMYWYQQKSSQAPKLLFHYYDKDFNNEADTPDNFQSRRPNTSFCFLDIRSPGLGDTAMYLCATSRSGQYTDTQYFGPGTRLTVL.

This clone was picked up a small number of times. The rearrangement links TRBV18 to TRBJ1-2; 9 bases match TRBD1. The junction had 2 bases not matched to a gene; V was cut back by 2 bases and J by 1 base. The CDR3 runs 15 residues. Germline V lookup: CDR1 KGHSH, CDR2 LQKENI. The CDR3 reads CASSPETGGNYGYTF. The CDR3 bases are TGTGCCAGCTCACCAGAGACAGGGGGTAACTATGGCTACACCTTC.

This chain joins TRBV20-1 and TRBJ2-5; D might be TRBD1 (5 bases). Germline loops: CDR1 DFQATT, CDR2 SNEGSKA (reference sequence). The CDR3 has 11 amino acids. Here the CDR3 reads CSAGPQETQYF. CDR3 bases: TGCAGCGCAGGGCCCCAAGAGACCCAGTACTTC.

The CDR3 region is CASSPWTGVDEKLFF. Written as DNA, the CDR3 is TGTGCCAGCAGCCCATGGACAGGGGTTGATGAAAAACTGTTTTTT. V is TRBV7-2 and J is TRBJ1-4, with 9 nucleotides matching TRBD1. Germline V gene sequence: CDR1 SGHTA, CDR2 FQGNSA. Trimming at V came to 5 bases and at J to 6 bases, leaving 7 bases not matched to a gene. This CDR3 has 15 residues.

The chain carries TRBV10-3 and TRBJ2-3; possibly TRBD1 for D (6 bases). Germline values: CDR1 ENHRY, CDR2 SYGVKD. V was shortened by 4 bases and J by 4 bases, with 12 bases between the two germline ends. The CDR3 has 14 residues. CDR3 region: CAISGYRVPDTQYF. DNA for the CDR3: TGTGCCATCAGTGGGTACAGGGTCCCAGATACGCAGTATTTT.

The gene calls are TRBV6-5 and TRBJ1-6; TRBD1 matches at 7 bases. The CDR3 length is 12 residues. V was clipped by 11 bases and J by 3 bases; unmatched bases: 1. Per the germline V gene, CDR1 is MNHEY and CDR2 is SVGAGI. CDR3 residues: CAAGGYNSPLHF. DNA for the CDR3: TGTGCCGCAGGGGGCTATAATTCACCCCTCCACTTT.

The V call is TRBV19, the J call TRBJ1-1; no firm D call. This CDR3 spans 13 amino acids. Trimming removed 3 bases from V and 8 bases from J, with 13 bases in between. CDR1 LNHDA and CDR2 SQIVND come from the germline V gene (reference sequence). CDR3 loop: CASSINRELEAFF. CDR3 in DNA: TGTGCCAGTAGTATTAATAGGGAGTTGGAAGCTTTCTTT.

The chain links TRBV7-2 to TRBJ2-3; a weak D match, TRBD2 (6 bases). The CDR3 totals 13 residues. The V end was cut by 2 bases, the J end by 8 bases, with 11 bases between. Per germline, CDR1 SGHTA and CDR2 FQGNSA. CDR3 DNA: TGTGCCAGCAGCTTAATGGGGGGAGGTACGCAGTATTTT. Amino acid sequence: CASSLMGGGTQYF.

The table lists this clone with a few counts. V usage is TRBV28 and J usage is TRBJ2-5; D gene ambiguous. Germline CDR1 is MDHEN and CDR2 is SYDVKM. V was clipped by 10 bases and J by 6 bases, with 15 bases between them. The CDR3 has 12 amino acids. The CDR3 reads CATQALGKTQYF. Written as DNA, the CDR3 is TGTGCCACTCAGGCCTTGGGTAAGACCCAGTACTTC.

V is TRBV4-2 and J is TRBJ2-6; 10 bases are a match to TRBD1. With 4 bases clipped from V and 3 bases from J, the junction kept 3 bases outside the gene matches. Germline V gives CDR1 LGHNA, CDR2 YNFKEQ. This CDR3 has 16 residues. CDR3 coding DNA: TGTGCCAGCAGCCCGGACAGGGGGAATGGGGCCAACGTCCTGACTTTC. Translating gives CASSPDRGNGANVLTF.

The chain combines TRBV9 with TRBJ2-1, with a possible D match to TRBD2 (5 bases). V dropped 4 bases and J dropped 0 bases, with 14 bases sitting between them. Germline CDR1 SGDLS, CDR2 YYNGEE. The CDR3 spans 16 residues. CDR3 in DNA: TGTGCCAGCAGCCAAAACATAGCGTCCTCCTACAATGAGCAGTTCTTC. Its translation is CASSQNIASSYNEQFF. Using reference TRBV9 and TRBJ2-1 for the parts outside the CDR3, the full variable domain is DSGVTQTPKHLITATGQRVTLRCSPRSGDLSVYWYQQSLDQGLQFLIQYYNGEERAKGNILERFSAQQFPDLHSELNLSSLELGDSALYFCASSQNIASSYNEQFFGPGTRLTVL.

The chain joins TRBV5-1 to TRBJ2-7; 8 bases are shared with TRBD1. The V gene's germline CDR1 is SGHRS and CDR2 YFSETQ. The J segment lost 2 bases and the V segment lost 3 bases, leaving 4 bases of the junction unmatched. The CDR3 is made up of 14 amino acids. The CDR3 is CASSWTGLTYEQYF. In nucleotides, the CDR3 is TGCGCCAGCAGCTGGACAGGGCTTACCTACGAGCAGTACTTC.

The sample holds many counts of this clone. The chain has TRBV21-1 and TRBJ1-2. TRBV21-1 is reported as a pseudogene. The CDR3 is 15 amino acids. The CDR3 DNA is TGTGCCAGCTCCCGATCTCGATCGGGGGACTATGGCTACACCTTC. It translates to CASSRSRSGDYGYTF.

The V call is TRBV5-5, the J call TRBJ1-2; D is ambiguous. CDR1 SGHKS and CDR2 YYEKEE come from the germline V gene (reference sequence). The CDR3 runs 12 residues. Between the trimmed V and J ends, which lost 4 bases and 2 bases, there was a span of 6 bases. CDR3 residues: CASSPLNYGYTF. As DNA, the CDR3 is TGTGCCAGCAGCCCTTTAAACTATGGCTACACCTTC.

This clone showed up just a few times. The J gene is TRBJ2-1, the V gene TRBV3-1 (or the pseudogene TRBV3-2); D unclear. The germline V and J ends were trimmed by 1 base and 14 bases, with 12 bases remaining between them. The CDR3 is 12 residues long. Per germline, CDR1 LGHDT and CDR2 YNNKEL (reference sequence). This CDR3 reads CASSQGLTNKFF. For the CDR3, the DNA is TGTGCCAGCAGCCAAGGTCTTACGAACAAGTTCTTC.

V usage is TRBV15 and J usage is TRBJ1-1, with a weak D call TRBD1 (6 bases). Trimming stripped 0 bases from V and 5 bases from J, with 10 bases between. The CDR3 runs to 14 residues. Germline-derived CDR1 and CDR2 are LNHNV and YYDKDF (reference sequence). The CDR3 bases are TGTGCCACCAGCAGAGACAGGGGACCGACTGAAGCTTTCTTT. This codes for CATSRDRGPTEAFF.

The chain joins TRBV9 to TRBJ2-2, with 7 bases that match TRBD1. The CDR3 contains 16 residues. Germline-derived CDR1 and CDR2 are SGDLS and YYNGEE. Trimming cost V 3 bases and J 4 bases; bases outside gene matches: 9. DNA for the CDR3: TGTGCCAGCAGCGGCGGACAGGAACTGGGCACCGGGGAGCTGTTTTTT. Residues: CASSGGQELGTGELFF.

Here the CDR3 reads CASSLSQGSGADTQYF. The CDR3 nucleotides read TGCGCCAGCAGCCTAAGCCAGGGAAGTGGGGCAGATACGCAGTATTTT. The chain uses TRBV4-3 and TRBJ2-3, with D possibly being TRBD1 (5 bases). The CDR3 is 16 amino acids. CDR1 and CDR2 from the germline V gene are LGHNA and YSLEER. Between the trimmed V and J ends, which lost 4 bases and 4 bases, there was a span of 18 bases.

This sequence joins TRBV5-5 and TRBJ1-2; tentative D call: TRBD1 (6 bases). The CDR3 consists of 14 residues. V dropped 1 base and J dropped 7 bases, with 14 bases sitting between them. CDR1 and CDR2 (germline): SGHKS, YYEKEE (reference sequence). CDR3 amino acids: CASSLQAGVGGYTF. CDR3 sequence (DNA): TGTGCCAGCAGCTTGCAAGCAGGGGTCGGTGGCTACACCTTC.

This chain links TRBV7-9 with TRBJ1-4, with TRBD1 identical over 9 bases. The CDR3 spans 18 residues. V gave up 5 bases and J gave up 5 bases; unmatched junction bases: 15. Per germline, CDR1 SEHNR and CDR2 FQNEAQ (reference sequence). CDR3 sequence reads: CASSPNWGQGRRNEKLFF. CDR3 in DNA: TGTGCCAGCAGCCCAAATTGGGGACAGGGTCGGAGAAATGAAAAACTGTTTTTT.

In this sample, this clone turned up many times. This chain uses TRBV4-3 with TRBJ1-4; D is ambiguous. The CDR3 has 14 residues. CDR1 is LGHNA, CDR2 YSLEER, per germline. Trimming removed 0 bases at V and 10 bases at J, with 12 bases between. The DNA for the CDR3 is TGCGCCAGCAGCCAAGATAGCGGGCTGGCAAAACTGTTTTTT. As protein: CASSQDSGLAKLFF.

Written as DNA, the CDR3 is TGCGCCAGCAGCTTGGGAGGATCAACTAATGAAAAACTGTTTTTT. It translates to CASSLGGSTNEKLFF. The chain joins TRBV5-1 to TRBJ1-4, with D hard to call. Germline V CDR1 and CDR2: SGHRS, YFSETQ. The V gene lost 0 bases and the J gene lost 0 bases, with 6 bases spanning the gap. CDR3 size: 15 residues.

V gene TRBV7-9 combines with J gene TRBJ2-5; 11 nucleotides match TRBD2. Trimming took 5 bases from V and 1 from J; bases not matched to a gene: 6. The CDR3 totals 16 residues. Germline V gives CDR1 SEHNR, CDR2 FQNEAQ (reference sequence). CDR3 amino acids: CASSRTTSGAQETQYF. As DNA, the CDR3 is TGTGCCAGCAGCCGAACGACTAGCGGGGCCCAAGAGACCCAGTACTTC. Variable domain in full (rest from reference TRBV7-9 and TRBJ2-5): DTGVSQNPRHKITKRGQNVTFRCDPISEHNRLYWYRQTLGQGPEFLTYFQNEAQLEKSRLLSDRFSAERPKGSFSTLEIQRTEQGDSAMYLCASSRTTSGAQETQYFGPGTRLLVL.

Written as DNA, the CDR3 is TGTGCCAGCAGCCCCGGGGTGGACAGGGGGATATACAATGAGCAGTTCTTC. This gives the protein CASSPGVDRGIYNEQFF. This chain uses TRBV7-9 with TRBJ2-1, with 10 bases fitting TRBD1. V dropped 5 bases and J dropped 4; count of bases not matched to a gene: 11. Germline CDR1 is SEHNR and CDR2 is FQNEAQ (reference sequence). CDR3 length equals 17 residues. Complete variable domain (other parts from reference TRBV7-9 and TRBJ2-1): DTGVSQNPRHKITKRGQNVTFRCDPISEHNRLYWYRQTLGQGPEFLTYFQNEAQLEKSRLLSDRFSAERPKGSFSTLEIQRTEQGDSAMYLCASSPGVDRGIYNEQFFGPGTRLTVL.

Only one count was recorded for this clone. The chain links TRBV3-1 (or the pseudogene TRBV3-2) to TRBJ2-5, with 9 bases identical to TRBD2. The CDR3 loop spans 16 amino acids. Trimming took 3 bases from V and 5 from J; bases not matched to a gene: 10. In germline, CDR1 is LGHDT, CDR2 YNNKEL (reference sequence). The CDR3 is CASSHAGGPLGETQYF. CDR3 DNA: TGTGCCAGCAGCCACGCGGGGGGGCCGTTGGGTGAGACCCAGTACTTC.

The chain is built from TRBV28 and TRBJ1-6, with 7 bases that match TRBD1. CDR1 is MDHEN, CDR2 SYDVKM, per germline. Germline trimming cut 2 bases from V and 9 bases from J; bases unmatched to any gene: 10. The CDR3 covers 16 residues. The CDR3 DNA follows: TGTGCCAGCAGTTTACCCCCCGACAGGGATGGTTCACCCCTCCACTTT. This translates into CASSLPPDRDGSPLHF.